These 21 T cell receptor beta chains share one sample of origin, sequenced in a study of blood T cell repertoires in COVID-19. Libraries were prepared by immunoSEQ multiplex PCR; TCRdb keeps only in-frame clonotypes and omits some of them. The sample includes tens of thousands of clones, roughly 91% of them seen just once. Sequenced: peripheral blood. These receptors were obtained from a man aged 70-80 years with active or convalescent COVID-19.

The rearrangement uses TRBV6-2 or TRBV6-3 and TRBJ2-1, with TRBD2 matching over 7 bases. V lost 6 bases, J lost 7 bases, and 12 bases stayed unmatched. This CDR3 is 15 amino acids long. CDR1 is MNHEY, CDR2 SVGEGT, per germline. DNA of the CDR3: TGTGCCAGCAGCCCCCTCGGGGGGTTAGGAAATGAGCAGTTCTTC. It is translated as CASSPLGGLGNEQFF.

The V and J genes are TRBV27 and TRBJ1-2; the D gene is possibly TRBD1 (5 bases). Trimming cost V 0 bases and J 6 bases, with 20 bases left between them. This CDR3 is built from 17 residues. Germline CDR1 reads MNHEY; CDR2 reads SMNVEV (reference sequence). In DNA form, the CDR3 reads TGTGCCAGCAGTTTATCCCCCTTAACAGGCCCGCGGAATGGCTACACCTTC. Translating gives CASSLSPLTGPRNGYTF.

The chain uses TRBV11-2 and TRBJ1-2; tentative D call: TRBD1 (5 bases). CDR1 is SGHAT and CDR2 is FQNNGV in the germline V gene. The V and J ends lost 5 bases and 4 bases respectively, with 17 bases between them. The CDR3 length is 15 residues. As DNA, the CDR3 is TGTGCCAGCAGCCATTACCGACAGCACGGCTATGGCTACACCTTC. It codes for CASSHYRQHGYGYTF.

This clone has just one count. V is TRBV11-1 and J is TRBJ2-2; 10 nucleotides line up with TRBD1. Germline trimming cut 3 bases from V and 4 bases from J; bases unmatched to any gene: 2. Germline loops: CDR1 SGHAT, CDR2 FQDESV (reference sequence). The CDR3 sequence is 15 residues long. The CDR3, as DNA: TGTGCCAGCAGCTTGGGGACAGGGGCCACCGGGGAGCTGTTTTTT. Protein: CASSLGTGATGELFF.

The J gene is TRBJ2-6, the V gene TRBV11-2; weak D call: TRBD1 (5 bases). Trimming stripped 5 bases from V and 3 bases from J, with 11 bases between. CDR1 SGHAT and CDR2 FQNNGV come from the germline V gene. CDR3 length: 15 residues. The CDR3 sequence is CASSPVRVGANVLTF. In DNA, the CDR3 is TGTGCCAGCAGCCCAGTCAGGGTTGGGGCCAACGTCCTGACTTTC.

The chain uses TRBV19 and TRBJ1-4; D is ambiguous. The CDR3 consists of 17 residues. V was pared by 7 bases and J by 2 bases, with 20 bases between. Germline V gene lookup returns CDR1 LNHDA and CDR2 SQIVND (reference sequence). The CDR3 region has the DNA TGTGCCAGTATTCGAGAAGCGAGGGTTGCGACTAATGAAAAACTGTTTTTT. Translation gives CASIREARVATNEKLFF.

The J gene is TRBJ1-2, the V gene TRBV14; TRBD1 aligns across 10 bases. The ends lost 0 bases at V and 8 bases at J; junction bases unmatched: 12. This CDR3 has 17 amino acids. Germline V CDR1 and CDR2: SGHDN, FVKESK. CDR3 nucleotide sequence: TGTGCCAGCAGCCAAGATGGGGGACAGGGGCCCTATCGGGGCTACACCTTC. Amino acids: CASSQDGGQGPYRGYTF.

V usage is TRBV6-1 and J usage is TRBJ1-5; 8 bases match TRBD1. Trimming took 1 base from V and 6 from J; bases not matched to a gene: 11. CDR3 length equals 17 residues. Germline CDR1 MNHNS, CDR2 SASEGT. The CDR3 region has the DNA TGTGCCAGCAGTGAAGTCGGGGCAGGGGGCGCGGGTCAGCCCCAGCATTTT. Its protein product is CASSEVGAGGAGQPQHF.

J is TRBJ2-7 and V is TRBV5-4, with D perhaps matching TRBD2 (6 bases). The CDR3 runs 14 residues. CDR1 is SGHNT and CDR2 is YYREEE in the germline V gene (reference sequence). The germline V and J ends were trimmed by 4 bases and 2 bases, with 13 bases remaining between them. The CDR3 coding sequence is TGTGCCAGCAGCCCCAGCGGGCCTCCCTACGAGCAGTACTTC. This codes for CASSPSGPPYEQYF.

The chain employs TRBV6-5 and TRBJ1-2; D may be TRBD1 (5 bases). Trimming stripped 6 bases from V and 2 bases from J, with 13 bases between. This CDR3 comprises 14 residues. Germline-derived CDR1 and CDR2 are MNHEY and SVGAGI. In nucleotides, the CDR3 is TGTGCCAGCAGCCTTGGGACTAAAAACTATGGCTACACCTTC. Protein: CASSLGTKNYGYTF.

This clone was detected only once. The CDR3 loop is CAIRKQIDPQGSPLHF. The CDR3 DNA is TGTGCCATCAGAAAACAAATTGATCCTCAGGGATCACCCCTCCACTTT. V is TRBV10-3 and J is TRBJ1-6, with D perhaps TRBD1 (5 bases). This CDR3 contains 16 residues. The germline CDR1 and CDR2 sequences are ENHRY and SYGVKD. V was pared by 6 bases and J by 10 bases, with 22 bases between.

The genes are TRBV11-1 and TRBJ2-2; the D gene is possibly TRBD2 (6 bases). The V end lost 5 bases, the J end lost 2 bases, and 12 bases lay between the germline ends. The CDR3 totals 15 residues. Germline-derived CDR1 and CDR2 are SGHAT and FQDESV (reference sequence). CDR3 DNA sequence: TGTGCCAGCAGCACCCGGGACTCCAACACCGGGGAGCTGTTTTTT. Encoded protein: CASSTRDSNTGELFF.

The chain combines TRBV29-1 with TRBJ2-3; 7 positions match TRBD2. V shed 6 bases and J 0 bases; nucleotides not matched to a gene: 6. Germline V gives CDR1 SQVTM, CDR2 ANQGSEA. The CDR3 contains 14 residues. CDR3 sequence reads: CSVLLATSTDTQYF. CDR3 coding DNA: TGCAGCGTCCTACTAGCGACTAGCACAGATACGCAGTATTTT.

The genes are TRBV27 and TRBJ1-5; D unresolved. Trimming pared 4 bases from V and 1 base from J, leaving 5 bases between. The germline V gene encodes CDR1 MNHEY and CDR2 SMNVEV (reference sequence). The CDR3 extends over 13 amino acids. The CDR3 is CASSYNSNQPQHF. The DNA of the CDR3 is TGTGCCAGCAGTTACAACAGCAATCAGCCCCAGCATTTT.

This chain uses TRBV10-3 with TRBJ2-7, with 8 positions matching TRBD1. V gave up 6 bases and J gave up 5 bases; unmatched junction bases: 9. This CDR3 spans 14 amino acids. Germline CDR1 reads ENHRY; CDR2 reads SYGVKD. The CDR3 loop is CAISSGQVVHEQYF. DNA for the CDR3: TGTGCCATCAGCTCGGGACAGGTGGTCCACGAGCAGTACTTC.

In DNA, the CDR3 is TGTGCCAGCTCTCCCGTCGGGACTAGCGGGAACACCGGGGAGCTGTTTTTT. This sequence encodes CASSPVGTSGNTGELFF. The chain combines TRBV18 with TRBJ2-2; 11 nucleotides line up with TRBD2. With V trimmed by 6 bases and J by 1 base, 7 bases remained unmatched. Germline V gene lookup returns CDR1 KGHSH and CDR2 LQKENI. This CDR3 region has 17 residues.

Notes on this clone: At the DNA level, this CDR3 is encoded by other sequences in the same sample as well. The chain combines TRBV4-1 with TRBJ2-4; unclear D gene. There are 13 residues in the CDR3. V lost 1 base and J lost 8, with 9 bases in between. Per the germline V gene, CDR1 is MGHRA and CDR2 is YSYEKL. In DNA form, the CDR3 reads TGCGCCAGCAGCCAAGCCGCCCAGGACATTCAGTACTTC. This translates into CASSQAAQDIQYF.

The chain links TRBV15 to TRBJ1-4; tentative D call: TRBD1 (6 bases). Germline CDR1 is LNHNV and CDR2 is YYDKDF (reference sequence). V was trimmed by 1 base and J by 8 bases, leaving 8 bases between them. This CDR3 is 13 amino acids long. CDR3 coding DNA: TGTGCCACCAGCAGAGGCAGGGGCGAAAAACTGTTTTTT. Amino acid sequence: CATSRGRGEKLFF.

This chain's CDR3 is CATTGSPYNEQFF. Written as DNA, the CDR3 is TGTGCCACCACAGGAAGCCCCTACAATGAGCAGTTCTTC. J is TRBJ2-1 and V is TRBV24-1, with D hard to call. Trimming cost V 8 bases and J 2 bases, with 9 bases left between them. Germline V lookup: CDR1 KGHDR, CDR2 SFDVKD. The CDR3 runs to 13 residues.

This chain uses TRBV9 with TRBJ2-3, with D perhaps matching TRBD2 (6 bases). CDR1 SGDLS and CDR2 YYNGEE come from the germline V gene. Trimming cost V 4 bases and J 2 bases, with 11 bases left between them. The CDR3 sequence is 14 residues long. CDR3 DNA: TGTGCCAGCAGCCGGGACTCCCACACAGATACGCAGTATTTT. As protein: CASSRDSHTDTQYF.

The chain recombines TRBV29-1 with TRBJ1-3; no definite D call. Between the trimmed V and J ends, which lost 3 bases and 0 bases, there was a span of 9 bases. The length of the CDR3 is 14 residues. Germline V CDR1 and CDR2: SQVTM, ANQGSEA. In DNA form, the CDR3 reads TGCAGCGTTGACAGGCGTACCTCTGGAAACACCATATATTTT. Translated, it gives CSVDRRTSGNTIYF.